The 7 T cell receptor beta chains in this list originate from one sample, sequenced in a study of T-cell memory formation after mild COVID-19. TCRdb independently ran MiXCR on the 5' RACE reads; one entry per CDR3 protein. The data contain around 400,000 distinct CDR3 sequences, approximately 24% of them seen just once; the ten biggest clones take up around 8.7%. What was sequenced was PBMCs or a T cell subset sorted from them (not recorded which). These TCRs come from an adult woman who had mild COVID-19 (a few samples of this study predate the infection). Cell type and time point are not known.

DNA of the CDR3: TGCAGTGCTAGAGACCCCGGGACCGGTAACTATGGCTACACCTTC. This gives the protein CSARDPGTGNYGYTF. V is TRBV20-1 and J is TRBJ1-2; perhaps TRBD1 as D (5 bases). This CDR3 has 15 amino acids. The germline V gene has CDR1 DFQATT and CDR2 SNEGSKA (reference sequence). The V end was cut by 0 bases, the J end by 1 base, with 12 bases between.

The rearrangement uses TRBV6-5 and TRBJ2-7; D unclear. The CDR3 extends over 13 amino acids. Germline loops: CDR1 MNHEY, CDR2 SVGAGI. Trimming removed 4 bases at V and 3 bases at J, with 10 bases between. In nucleotides, the CDR3 is TGTGCCAGCAGTTCTACTGTCGGCTACGAGCAGTACTTC. Its protein is CASSSTVGYEQYF.

This sequence joins TRBV7-3 and TRBJ2-3; 12 bases line up with TRBD2. CDR1 is SGHTA and CDR2 is FQGTGA in the germline V gene. The CDR3 consists of 15 residues. After removal of 2 bases from V and 5 bases from J, the junction contained 2 bases not matched to a gene. This CDR3 is CASSLLAGGRDTQYF. In nucleotides, the CDR3 is TGTGCCAGCAGCTTACTAGCGGGAGGGCGAGATACGCAGTATTTT.

This clonotype was recorded many times. The rearrangement uses TRBV11-3 and TRBJ1-1, with D possibly TRBD1 on 5 matching bases. Germline assignment: CDR1 SGHNT and CDR2 YENEEA. Trimming took 8 bases from V and 0 from J, leaving 10 bases between them. The CDR3 runs to 13 residues. CDR3: CASGTDVNTEAFF. The CDR3 nucleotides are TGTGCCAGCGGGACCGACGTGAACACTGAAGCTTTCTTT.

The gene calls are TRBV9 and TRBJ2-1, with D hard to call. This CDR3 comprises 13 residues. Germline loops: CDR1 SGDLS, CDR2 YYNGEE. The germline V and J ends were trimmed by 0 bases and 9 bases, with 10 bases remaining between them. The CDR3 reads CASSVDVHGEQFF. For the CDR3, the DNA is TGTGCCAGCAGCGTAGACGTTCATGGTGAGCAGTTCTTC.

This chain connects TRBV25-1 to TRBJ1-1; D is uncertain. Germline values: CDR1 MGHDK, CDR2 SYGVNS. The length of the CDR3 is 14 residues. V shed 1 base and J shed 1 base, with 7 bases lying between them. CDR3: CASSELGRNTEAFF. CDR3 DNA sequence: TGTGCCAGCAGTGAATTGGGCAGGAACACTGAAGCTTTCTTT.

Many counts were recorded for this clonotype. The chain uses TRBV12-3 or TRBV12-4 and TRBJ1-1; D remains unclear. The V end was cut by 6 bases, the J end by 0 bases, with 5 bases between. The CDR3 contains 12 residues. The CDR3 DNA sequence: TGTGCCAGCAGCCGGATGAACACTGAAGCTTTCTTT. Its translation: CASSRMNTEAFF.